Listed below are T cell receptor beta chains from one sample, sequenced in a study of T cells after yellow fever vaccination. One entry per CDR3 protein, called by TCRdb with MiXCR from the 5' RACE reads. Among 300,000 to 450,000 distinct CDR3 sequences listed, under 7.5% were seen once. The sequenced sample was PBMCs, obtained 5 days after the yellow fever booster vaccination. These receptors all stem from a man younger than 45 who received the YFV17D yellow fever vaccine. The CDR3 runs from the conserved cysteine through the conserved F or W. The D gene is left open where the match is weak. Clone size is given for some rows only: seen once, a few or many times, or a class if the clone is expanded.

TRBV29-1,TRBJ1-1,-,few,TGCAGCCACGACCGCATATGGGGCACTGAAGCTTTCTTT,CSHDRIWGTEAFF
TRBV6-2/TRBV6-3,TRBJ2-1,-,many,TGTGCCAGCGAAAATAGAGCAGCGACCTACAATGAGCAGTTCTTC,CASENRAATYNEQFF
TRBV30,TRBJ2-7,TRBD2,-,TGTGCCTGGAGTGTACGGCTAGCGGGAGGAAACGCCAACCGGAACTCCTACGAGCAGTACTTC,CAWSVRLAGGNANRNSYEQYF
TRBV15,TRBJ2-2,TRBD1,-,TGTGCCACCAGCCTTGACAGGGCCGGGGTCAGGGAGCTGTTTTTT,CATSLDRAGVRELFF
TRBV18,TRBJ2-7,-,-,TGTGCCAGCTCCCCGGGTTCGGCGTCCTACGAGCAGTACTTC,CASSPGSASYEQYF
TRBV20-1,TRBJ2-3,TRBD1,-,TGCAGTGCTAGAGTGTCGGGGACAGCTACTAGCACAGATACGCAGTATTTT,CSARVSGTATSTDTQYF
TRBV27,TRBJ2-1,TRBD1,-,TGTGCCAGCGGTCACAGGGGCAATGAGCAGTTCTTC,CASGHRGNEQFF
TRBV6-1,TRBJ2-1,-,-,TGTGCCAGCAGCGGGTTTACGGAATACAATGAGCAGTTCTTC,CASSGFTEYNEQFF
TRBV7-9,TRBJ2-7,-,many,TGTGCCAGCAGCTCCGACTGGACTCCAAGGACCGAGCAGTACTTC,CASSSDWTPRTEQYF
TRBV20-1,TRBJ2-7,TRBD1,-,TGCAGTGCCAACACTGATCCGGGACAGAACTACGAGCAGTACTTC,CSANTDPGQNYEQYF
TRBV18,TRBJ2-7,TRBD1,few,TGTGCCAGCTCTATAGGGACAGTGGGTTCCTACGAGCAGTACTTC,CASSIGTVGSYEQYF
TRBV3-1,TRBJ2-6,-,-,TGTGCCAGCAGCCAAGAGGTGATTTCCCTCTCTGGGGCCAACGTCCTGACTTTC,CASSQEVISLSGANVLTF
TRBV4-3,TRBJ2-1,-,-,TGCGCCAGCAGCCAAAGCCCACAGAAAAATTACAATGAGCAGTTCTTC,CASSQSPQKNYNEQFF
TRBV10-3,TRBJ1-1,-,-,TGTGCCATCAGTGCGAAACAGATGAACACTGAAGCTTTCTTT,CAISAKQMNTEAFF
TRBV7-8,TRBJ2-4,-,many,TGTGCCAGCACCCCGGGGACAAGCTTAGCCAAAAACATTCAGTACTTC,CASTPGTSLAKNIQYF
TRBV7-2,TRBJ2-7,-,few,TGTGCCAGCAGCTGGGGGGGCGGACCGCCCTACGAGCAGTACTTC,CASSWGGGPPYEQYF
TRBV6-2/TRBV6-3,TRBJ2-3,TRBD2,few,TGTGCCAGCAGTTACTTTCCCGGGACTAGCGGGAGAACAGATACGCAGTATTTT,CASSYFPGTSGRTDTQYF
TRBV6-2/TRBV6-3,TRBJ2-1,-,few,TGTGCCAGCAGATCAAAATATAGCCAGGGAGAGCAGTTCTTC,CASRSKYSQGEQFF
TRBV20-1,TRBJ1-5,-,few,TGCAGTGCTAGAGAATCGCCCTTCAATCAGCCCCAGCATTTT,CSARESPFNQPQHF
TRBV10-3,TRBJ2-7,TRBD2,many,TGTGCCACCAAGAACGCCCCTAGCGGGATTTCTTACGAGCAGTACTTC,CATKNAPSGISYEQYF
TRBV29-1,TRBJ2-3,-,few,TGCAGTGCTTCCCGGGACACCAACACAGATACGCAGTATTTT,CSASRDTNTDTQYF
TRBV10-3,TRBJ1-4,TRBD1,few,TGTGCCACCAAGGAGGGGACAGGGCTTGAAAAACTGTTTTTT,CATKEGTGLEKLFF
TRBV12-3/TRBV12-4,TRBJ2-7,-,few,TGTGCCAGCAGTTTCCTACCCGTGCCCGAGCAGTACTTC,CASSFLPVPEQYF
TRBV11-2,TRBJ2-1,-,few,TGTGCCAGCAGCTTAAGTGTTGCCTCCGAGCAGTTCTTC,CASSLSVASEQFF
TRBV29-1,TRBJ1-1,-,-,TGCAGCGCCCCTGGGTCGGACAGTACAATGAACACTGAAGCTTTCTTT,CSAPGSDSTMNTEAFF
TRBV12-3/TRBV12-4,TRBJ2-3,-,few,TGTGCCAGCAGTTTAGGGGGAGAAGGCTCTCGTGATACGCAGTATTTT,CASSLGGEGSRDTQYF
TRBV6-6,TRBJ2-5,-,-,TGTGCCAGCGATCCGGGACGAGAGACCCAGTACTTC,CASDPGRETQYF
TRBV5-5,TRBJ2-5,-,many,TGTGCCAGCAGCTCGACAGGCCTAAGGGAGACCCAGTACTTC,CASSSTGLRETQYF
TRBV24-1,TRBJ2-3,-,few,TGTGCCACCAGTGATCGAGAGCCAGATACGCAGTATTTT,CATSDREPDTQYF
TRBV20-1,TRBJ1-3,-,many,TGCAGTGCTAGAAATCTTCGGAGGGACTCTGGAAACACCATATATTTT,CSARNLRRDSGNTIYF
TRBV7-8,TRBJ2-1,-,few,TGTGCCAGCAGCTCCCGGCACAATCCTTACAATGAGCAGTTCTTC,CASSSRHNPYNEQFF
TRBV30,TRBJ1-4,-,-,TGTGCCTGGAGTAAGATGTCAACTAATGAAAAACTGTTTTTT,CAWSKMSTNEKLFF
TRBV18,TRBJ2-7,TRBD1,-,TGTGCCAGCTCACGGGACAGTGGCGAGCAGTACTTC,CASSRDSGEQYF
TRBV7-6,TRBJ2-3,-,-,TGTGCCAGCAGCTTACGGGTGGCGGCCGGCACAGATACGCAGTATTTT,CASSLRVAAGTDTQYF
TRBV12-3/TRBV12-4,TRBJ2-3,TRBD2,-,TGTGCCAGCAGTTTCGAAACGGAACTAGCGGATTCAGATACGCAGTATTTT,CASSFETELADSDTQYF
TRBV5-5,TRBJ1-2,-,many,TGTGCCAGCAGCTTGTATGGGGGTACGGATATCTCTAACTATGGCTACACCTTC,CASSLYGGTDISNYGYTF
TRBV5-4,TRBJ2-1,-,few,TGTGCCAGCAGCCCTTCGTACAAGGATGAGCAGTTCTTC,CASSPSYKDEQFF
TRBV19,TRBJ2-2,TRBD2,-,TGTGCCGCCCGGGGGGGGTTCAACACCGGGGAGCTGTTTTTT,CAARGGFNTGELFF
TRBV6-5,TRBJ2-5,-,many,TGTGCCAGCAGGGACCTCGGGACCCAGTACTTC,CASRDLGTQYF
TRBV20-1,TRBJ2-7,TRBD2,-,TGCAGTGCTAGAGCTAGCGGGAGGGCCGAGCAGTACTTC,CSARASGRAEQYF
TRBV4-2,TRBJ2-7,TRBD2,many,TGTGCCAGCAGCCAAAAACTAGCGGACTCACCCTACGAGCAGTACTTC,CASSQKLADSPYEQYF
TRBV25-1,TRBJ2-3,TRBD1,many,TGTGCCAGCCTACAGGGGGCTAGGGATACGCAGTATTTT,CASLQGARDTQYF
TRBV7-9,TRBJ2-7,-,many,TGTGCCAGCAGCCCAGCCGGCGGTATGGACAGCTCCTACGAGCAGTACTTC,CASSPAGGMDSSYEQYF